What follows are 10 T cell receptor beta chains derived from one specimen sequenced in a study of T cell repertoires in aging, cancer and after chemotherapy. TRB rearrangements spanning V, D and J were amplified using mixed TRB-A/B primers. TCRdb called the multiplex PCR reads again in MiXCR, with one record for every CDR3 protein. The sample contains about 13,000 distinct CDR3 sequences, around 23% of which appear only once. The template was genomic DNA from peripheral blood, not RNA. Sequences were obtained from blood. These TCRs come from a human donor in good health.

The chain joins TRBV12-3 or TRBV12-4 to TRBJ1-2; no clear D. V gave up 2 bases and J gave up 5 bases, with 12 bases separating them. The CDR3 is 14 amino acids. The CDR3 sequence: CASSLRPRTYGYTF. CDR3 DNA sequence: TGTGCCAGCAGTTTAAGACCCAGGACTTATGGCTACACCTTC.

This sequence joins TRBV25-1 and TRBJ2-5; TRBD1 matches at 10 bases. After removal of 3 bases from V and 5 bases from J, the junction contained 6 bases not matched to a gene. Germline-derived CDR1 and CDR2 are MGHDK and SYGVNS. The length of the CDR3 is 15 residues. The CDR3 protein is CASSDPGQGPETQYF. CDR3 nucleotide sequence: TGTGCCAGCAGTGACCCGGGACAGGGGCCTGAGACCCAGTACTTC.

The chain joins TRBV20-1 to TRBJ2-2, with TRBD1 matching 8 bases. The germline gives CDR1 DFQATT, CDR2 SNEGSKA (reference sequence). V gave up 3 bases and J gave up 1 base; unmatched junction bases: 1. This CDR3 comprises 14 residues. CDR3 bases: TGCAGTGCTAGGGGGACAGGGAACACCGGGGAGCTGTTTTTT. Its translation is CSARGTGNTGELFF.

The V call is TRBV7-2, the J call TRBJ2-7; tentative D call: TRBD2 (7 bases). The germline gives CDR1 SGHTA, CDR2 FQGNSA. V was trimmed by 2 bases and J by 6 bases, leaving 14 bases between them. The CDR3 sequence is 14 residues long. The CDR3 spells CASSLLGGGAEQYF. The CDR3 region has the DNA TGTGCCAGCAGCTTACTTGGGGGGGGGGCCGAGCAGTACTTC. Full variable domain (remainder filled in from reference TRBV7-2 and TRBJ2-7): GAGVSQSPSNKVTEKGKDVELRCDPISGHTALYWYRQSLGQGLEFLIYFQGNSAPDKSGLPSDRFSAERTGGSVSTLTIQRTQQEDSAVYLCASSLLGGGAEQYFGPGTRLTVT.

This chain joins TRBV20-1 and TRBJ1-1; tentatively, D is TRBD1 (6 bases). The germline V gene encodes CDR1 DFQATT and CDR2 SNEGSKA (reference sequence). The CDR3 sequence is 14 residues long. The V gene lost 6 bases and the J gene lost 3 bases, with 17 bases spanning the gap. The CDR3 loop is CSANTGMWDTEAFF. The CDR3 bases are TGCAGTGCCAATACAGGGATGTGGGACACTGAAGCTTTCTTT.

The rearrangement uses TRBV2 and TRBJ2-7, with D unclear. The CDR3 spans 11 residues. Per germline, CDR1 SNHLY and CDR2 FYNNEI. V was shortened by 6 bases and J by 12 bases, with 15 bases between the two germline ends. This CDR3 reads CASSVGTPAYF. The CDR3, as DNA: TGTGCCAGCAGCGTCGGCACGCCGGCGTACTTC.

This clonotype occurred a few times. The V gene is TRBV25-1, the J gene TRBJ2-2; D uncertain. Germline V gives CDR1 MGHDK, CDR2 SYGVNS. This CDR3 contains 12 residues. Trimming removed 6 bases from V and 5 bases from J, with 7 bases in between. CDR3 sequence (DNA): TGTGCCAGCAGCCTCTGGACCGGGGAGCTGTTTTTT. Its protein is CASSLWTGELFF.

Sample share makes this clonotype medium-sized. The rearrangement joins TRBV20-1 to TRBJ2-7; 10 nucleotides align to TRBD1. The germline V gene has CDR1 DFQATT and CDR2 SNEGSKA (reference sequence). The CDR3 covers 13 residues. J gave up 6 bases and V 3 bases, and 5 bases lay outside the gene matches. CDR3 sequence: CSARRQGAFEQYF. DNA for the CDR3: TGCAGTGCTAGGCGACAGGGGGCTTTCGAGCAGTACTTC.

The chain employs TRBV11-2 and TRBJ2-3; 7 nucleotides line up with TRBD1. Germline CDR1 and CDR2: SGHAT and FQNNGV. The ends lost 5 bases at V and 0 bases at J; junction bases unmatched: 5. The CDR3 spans 15 residues. The CDR3, as DNA: TGTGCCAGCAGCCGAGGGACAGCAAGCACAGATACGCAGTATTTT. Translation gives CASSRGTASTDTQYF.

The chain combines TRBV6-5 with TRBJ2-2; 8 nucleotides align to TRBD1. V lost 2 bases to trimming and J lost 3 bases; unmatched junction nucleotides: 2. CDR3 length: 15 residues. The germline V gene has CDR1 MNHEY and CDR2 SVGAGI. CDR3 region: CASSYGTGYTGELFF. In DNA, the CDR3 is TGTGCCAGCAGTTACGGGACAGGATACACCGGGGAGCTGTTTTTT.